The 19 T cell receptor beta chains reported below all come from one sample, sequenced in a study of T cell repertoires in ileal Crohn's disease. Repertoires were generated with immunoSEQ multiplex PCR, while TCRdb's copy carries only in-frame clones and drops some. This table holds more than 15,000 clones, 72% found once. Described time point: neoterminal ileum biopsy at postoperative endoscopy, about 6 months after surgery. The sample was ileal tissue. Receptors were obtained from an adult with Crohn's disease.

V usage is TRBV28 and J usage is TRBJ1-2, with 7 bases aligning to TRBD1. Trimming took 7 bases from V and 7 from J; bases not matched to a gene: 6. The CDR3 spans 12 residues. CDR1 is MDHEN and CDR2 is SYDVKM in the germline V gene. The CDR3 is CASTTQGLGYTF. The CDR3 DNA reads TGTGCCAGCACCACACAGGGGCTTGGCTACACCTTC.

The chain uses TRBV30 and TRBJ1-2, with TRBD1 as a possible D gene (6 bases). Germline CDR1 and CDR2: GTSNPN and SVGIG (reference sequence). The length of the CDR3 is 15 residues. Trimming took 3 bases from V and 6 from J, leaving 20 bases between them. The CDR3 sequence is CAWSGGPVQGDGYTF. The CDR3 DNA sequence: TGTGCCTGGAGCGGCGGTCCGGTACAGGGCGATGGCTACACCTTC.

The rearrangement uses TRBV30 and TRBJ2-7; D uncertain. The CDR3 has 12 amino acids. V lost 3 bases to trimming and J lost 7 bases, with 13 bases between them. Germline values: CDR1 GTSNPN, CDR2 SVGIG (reference sequence). CDR3 nucleotide sequence: TGTGCCTGGAGAATCGGGTTAGGAGAGCAGTACTTC. Its protein product is CAWRIGLGEQYF.

The V gene is TRBV7-2, the J gene TRBJ2-1; D is unclear. This CDR3 is 15 amino acids long. CDR1 and CDR2 (germline): SGHTA, FQGNSA. V gave up 3 bases and J gave up 9 bases, with 18 bases separating them. This CDR3 reads CASSFSRLGVPEQFF. CDR3 in DNA: TGTGCCAGCAGCTTCTCTCGGCTAGGTGTCCCTGAGCAGTTCTTC. Complete variable domain (other parts from reference TRBV7-2 and TRBJ2-1): GAGVSQSPSNKVTEKGKDVELRCDPISGHTALYWYRQSLGQGLEFLIYFQGNSAPDKSGLPSDRFSAERTGGSVSTLTIQRTQQEDSAVYLCASSFSRLGVPEQFFGPGTRLTVL.

By its share, this clone is medium-sized (0.01 to 0.1%). This chain links TRBV7-9 with TRBJ2-3; tentative D call: TRBD1 (6 bases). V shed 4 bases and J shed 2 bases, with 13 bases lying between them. Germline CDR1 is SEHNR and CDR2 is FQNEAQ (reference sequence). The CDR3 runs 15 residues. The CDR3 protein is CASSWGTPNTDTQYF. The CDR3 DNA reads as TGTGCCAGCAGCTGGGGGACACCAAACACAGATACGCAGTATTTT.

This clone came up once. The chain links TRBV4-2 to TRBJ2-3, with a tentative D call TRBD2 (7 bases). In germline, CDR1 is LGHNA, CDR2 YNFKEQ. The germline V and J ends were trimmed by 4 bases and 2 bases, with 19 bases remaining between them. CDR3 length: 17 amino acids. CDR3 amino acids: CASSPQGGGQFTDTQYF. The CDR3, as DNA: TGTGCCAGCAGCCCCCAGGGCGGGGGCCAGTTCACAGATACGCAGTATTTT.

The V and J genes are TRBV27 and TRBJ1-4, with D maybe TRBD1 (6 bases). Between the trimmed V and J ends, which lost 6 bases and 4 bases, there was a span of 12 bases. Germline CDR1 is MNHEY and CDR2 is SMNVEV (reference sequence). The CDR3 sequence is 14 residues long. This chain's CDR3 is CASSLQGGNEKLFF. DNA for the CDR3: TGTGCCAGCAGCCTACAGGGTGGTAATGAAAAACTGTTTTTT.

This chain connects TRBV4-3 to TRBJ2-2, with D possibly being TRBD1 (5 bases). This CDR3 has 14 amino acids. Trimming took off 4 bases at V and 5 bases at J, with 11 bases between the two ends. CDR1 and CDR2 (germline): LGHNA, YSLEER. CDR3 region: CASSLAGRTGELFF. CDR3 in DNA: TGCGCCAGCAGCCTGGCAGGGCGTACCGGGGAGCTGTTTTTT.

This rearrangement joins TRBV7-6 to TRBJ2-1; D gene unclear. In germline, CDR1 is SGHVS, CDR2 FNYEAQ. The CDR3 is 19 amino acids. Trimming shortened V by 3 bases and J by 0 bases, and 21 bases separated the two germline ends. CDR3 sequence reads: CASSFLVTVQTSSYNEQFF. In nucleotides, the CDR3 is TGTGCCAGCAGCTTCCTCGTGACCGTACAGACCAGCTCCTACAATGAGCAGTTCTTC.

The V and J genes are TRBV29-1 and TRBJ2-2, with D perhaps matching TRBD1 (5 bases). The CDR3 sequence is 14 residues long. Trimming pared 5 bases from V and 4 bases from J, leaving 14 bases between. The germline CDR1 and CDR2 sequences are SQVTM and ANQGSEA. The CDR3 nucleotides are TGCAGCGTTCTATTATCAGGGATCACCGGGGAGCTGTTTTTT. Protein product: CSVLLSGITGELFF.

This clone has just a few counts. The J gene is TRBJ1-2, the V gene TRBV6-5; a possible D gene is TRBD1 (5 bases). Germline V CDR1 and CDR2: MNHEY, SVGAGI. The length of the CDR3 is 12 residues. The V gene lost 5 bases and the J gene lost 4 bases, with 8 bases spanning the gap. The CDR3 loop reads CASSPDSYGYTF. The CDR3 DNA sequence: TGTGCCAGCAGTCCTGACAGCTATGGCTACACCTTC.

This clone was counted only a few times. V is TRBV18 and J is TRBJ1-4; D unresolved. CDR1 is KGHSH, CDR2 LQKENI, per germline. The V end lost 5 bases, the J end lost 0 bases, and 13 bases lay between the germline ends. This CDR3 contains 16 residues. CDR3 sequence reads: CASSSSRKATNEKLFF. DNA for the CDR3: TGTGCCAGCTCAAGTTCTAGGAAGGCAACTAATGAAAAACTGTTTTTT.

CDR3: CASSLHRNTEAFF. In DNA form, the CDR3 reads TGTGCCAGCAGCTTACACAGGAACACTGAAGCTTTCTTT. V usage is TRBV6-5 and J usage is TRBJ1-1; D is unclear. The CDR3 contains 13 residues. V gave up 6 bases and J gave up 1 base, with 9 bases separating them. In germline, CDR1 is MNHEY, CDR2 SVGAGI.

This clone appeared once. The gene calls are TRBV18 and TRBJ1-6, with a tentative D call TRBD1 (6 bases). The CDR3 extends over 15 amino acids. Trimming shortened V by 1 base and J by 5 bases, and 9 bases separated the two germline ends. The germline gives CDR1 KGHSH, CDR2 LQKENI. The CDR3 nucleotides are TGTGCCAGCTCACCACGGGCAGGGGATAATTCACCCCTCCACTTT. As protein: CASSPRAGDNSPLHF.

The rearrangement uses TRBV6-5 and TRBJ2-7; perhaps TRBD2 as D (6 bases). Trimming took off 1 base at V and 2 bases at J, with 12 bases between the two ends. This CDR3 comprises 15 residues. CDR1 is MNHEY, CDR2 SVGAGI, per germline. The CDR3 loop is CASSYWAGQAYEQYF. Written as DNA, the CDR3 is TGTGCCAGCAGTTACTGGGCGGGGCAGGCCTACGAGCAGTACTTC.

The chain uses TRBV30 and TRBJ2-3; D is perhaps TRBD2 (5 bases). Germline lookup yields CDR1 GTSNPN and CDR2 SVGIG (reference sequence). The CDR3 runs to 13 residues. V was shortened by 1 base and J by 6 bases, with 11 bases between the two germline ends. Here the CDR3 DNA reads TGTGCCTGGAGTGGGACTTATTCCGATACGCAGTATTTT. Protein sequence: CAWSGTYSDTQYF.

The chain carries TRBV2 and TRBJ2-3; 7 bases map to TRBD2. This CDR3 is 14 amino acids long. Germline V lookup: CDR1 SNHLY, CDR2 FYNNEI. The V and J ends lost 4 bases and 1 base, in that order; junction bases with no gene match: 2. CDR3 DNA sequence: TGTGCCAGCAGTGTTAGCGGGCGCACAGATACGCAGTATTTT. This gives the protein CASSVSGRTDTQYF.

The rearrangement links TRBV7-6 to TRBJ1-3; unclear D gene. V was shortened by 1 base and J by 4 bases, with 14 bases between the two germline ends. CDR1 SGHVS and CDR2 FNYEAQ come from the germline V gene. CDR3 length equals 16 residues. The CDR3 region is CASSLEAGGFGNTIYF. CDR3 DNA sequence: TGTGCCAGCAGCTTAGAAGCGGGAGGATTCGGAAACACCATATATTTT. The variable domain in full, with the rest retrieved from reference TRBV7-6 and TRBJ1-3, is GAGVSQSPRYKVTKRGQDVALRCDPISGHVSLYWYRQALGQGPEFLTYFNYEAQQDKSGLPNDRFSAERPEGSISTLTIQRTEQRDSAMYRCASSLEAGGFGNTIYFGEGSWLTVV.

This clone was observed a few times. The same CDR3 arises from other DNA sequences in this sample as well. The chain joins TRBV30 to TRBJ2-5, with a tentative D call TRBD1 (5 bases). Trimming left V 5 bases short and J 2 bases short, with 15 bases between. CDR1 GTSNPN and CDR2 SVGIG come from the germline V gene (reference sequence). The CDR3 is 14 amino acids. The CDR3 reads CAWAQGSHQETQYF. In DNA, the CDR3 is TGTGCCTGGGCCCAGGGCAGTCATCAAGAGACCCAGTACTTC.